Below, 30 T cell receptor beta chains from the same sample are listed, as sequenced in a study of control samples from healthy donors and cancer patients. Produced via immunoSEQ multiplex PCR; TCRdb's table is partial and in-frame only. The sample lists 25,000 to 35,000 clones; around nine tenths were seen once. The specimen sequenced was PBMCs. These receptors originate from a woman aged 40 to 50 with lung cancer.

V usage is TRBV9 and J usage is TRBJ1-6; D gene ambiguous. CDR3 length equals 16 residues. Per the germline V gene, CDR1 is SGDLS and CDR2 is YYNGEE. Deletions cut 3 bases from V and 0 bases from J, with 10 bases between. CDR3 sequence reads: CASSAYSFSYNSPLHF. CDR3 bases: TGTGCCAGCAGCGCCTACAGCTTCTCCTATAATTCACCCCTCCACTTT.

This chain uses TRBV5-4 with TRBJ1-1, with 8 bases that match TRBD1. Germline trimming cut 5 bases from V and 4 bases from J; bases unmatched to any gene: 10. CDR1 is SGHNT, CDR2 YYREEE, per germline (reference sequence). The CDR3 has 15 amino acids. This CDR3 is CASSPWTGYSTEAFF. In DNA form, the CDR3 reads TGTGCCAGCAGTCCCTGGACAGGGTATAGCACTGAAGCTTTCTTT.

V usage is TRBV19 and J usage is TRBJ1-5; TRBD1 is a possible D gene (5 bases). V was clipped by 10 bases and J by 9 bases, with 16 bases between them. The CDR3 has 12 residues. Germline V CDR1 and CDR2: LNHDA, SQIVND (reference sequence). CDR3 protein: CAKHRFPRPQHF. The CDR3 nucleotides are TGTGCCAAACACAGGTTTCCTAGGCCCCAGCATTTT.

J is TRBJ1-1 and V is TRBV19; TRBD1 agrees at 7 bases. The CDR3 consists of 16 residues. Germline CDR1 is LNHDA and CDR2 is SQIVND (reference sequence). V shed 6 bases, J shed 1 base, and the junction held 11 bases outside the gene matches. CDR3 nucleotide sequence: TGTGCCAGTAGGAAGGCAGGGGGTAGGCAGAACACTGAAGCTTTCTTT. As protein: CASRKAGGRQNTEAFF.

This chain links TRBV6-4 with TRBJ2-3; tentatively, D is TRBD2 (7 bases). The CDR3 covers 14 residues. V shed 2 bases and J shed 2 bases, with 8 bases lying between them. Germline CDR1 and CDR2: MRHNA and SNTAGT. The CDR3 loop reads CASSDGGATDTQYF. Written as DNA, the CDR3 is TGTGCCAGCAGTGACGGGGGGGCCACAGATACGCAGTATTTT.

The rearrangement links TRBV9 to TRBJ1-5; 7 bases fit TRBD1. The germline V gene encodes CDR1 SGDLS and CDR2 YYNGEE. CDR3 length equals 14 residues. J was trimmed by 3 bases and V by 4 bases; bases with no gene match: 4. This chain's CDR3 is CASSTGADNQPQHF. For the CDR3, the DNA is TGTGCCAGCAGCACAGGGGCGGACAATCAGCCCCAGCATTTT.

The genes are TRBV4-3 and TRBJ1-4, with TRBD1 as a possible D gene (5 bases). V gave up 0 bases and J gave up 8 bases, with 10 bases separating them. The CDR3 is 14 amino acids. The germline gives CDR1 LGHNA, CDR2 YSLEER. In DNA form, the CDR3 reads TGCGCCAGCAGCCAAGATCAGGGATTAGAAAAACTGTTTTTT. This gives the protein CASSQDQGLEKLFF.

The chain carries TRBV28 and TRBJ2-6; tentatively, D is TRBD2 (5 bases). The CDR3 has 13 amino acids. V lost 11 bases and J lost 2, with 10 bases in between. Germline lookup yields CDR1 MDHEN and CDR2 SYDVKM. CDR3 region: CAARAAGANVLTF. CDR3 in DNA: TGTGCCGCGAGGGCGGCTGGGGCCAACGTCCTGACTTTC.

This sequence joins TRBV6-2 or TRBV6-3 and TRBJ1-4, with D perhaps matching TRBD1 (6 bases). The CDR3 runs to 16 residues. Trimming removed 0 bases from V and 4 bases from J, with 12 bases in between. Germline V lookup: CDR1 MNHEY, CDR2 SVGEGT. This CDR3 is CASSYSRARGNEKLFF. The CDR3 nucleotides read TGTGCCAGCAGTTACTCCCGAGCCAGGGGTAATGAAAAACTGTTTTTT.

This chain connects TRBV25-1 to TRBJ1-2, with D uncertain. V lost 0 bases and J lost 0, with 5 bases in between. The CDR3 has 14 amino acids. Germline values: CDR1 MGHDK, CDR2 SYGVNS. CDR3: CASSEYGANYGYTF. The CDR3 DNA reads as TGTGCCAGCAGTGAATATGGAGCTAACTATGGCTACACCTTC.

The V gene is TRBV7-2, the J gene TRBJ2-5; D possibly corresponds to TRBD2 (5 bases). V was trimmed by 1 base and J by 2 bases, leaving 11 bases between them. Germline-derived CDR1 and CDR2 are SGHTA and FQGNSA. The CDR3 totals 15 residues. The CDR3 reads CASSLDASTQETQYF. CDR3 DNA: TGTGCCAGCAGCTTAGACGCTAGCACACAAGAGACCCAGTACTTC.

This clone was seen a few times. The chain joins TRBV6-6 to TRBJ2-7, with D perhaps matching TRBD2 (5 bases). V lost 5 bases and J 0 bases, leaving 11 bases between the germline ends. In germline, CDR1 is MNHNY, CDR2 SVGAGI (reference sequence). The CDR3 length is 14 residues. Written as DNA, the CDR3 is TGTGCCAGCAGTCCGGACTCAACCTCCTACGAGCAGTACTTC. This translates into CASSPDSTSYEQYF.

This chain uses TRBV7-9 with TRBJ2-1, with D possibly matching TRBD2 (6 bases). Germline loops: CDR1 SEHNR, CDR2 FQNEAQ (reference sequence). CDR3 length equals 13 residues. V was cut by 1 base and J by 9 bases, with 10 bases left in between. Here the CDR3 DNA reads TGTGCCAGCAGCTTAGGCGGGGCGAGTGAGCAGTTCTTC. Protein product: CASSLGGASEQFF.

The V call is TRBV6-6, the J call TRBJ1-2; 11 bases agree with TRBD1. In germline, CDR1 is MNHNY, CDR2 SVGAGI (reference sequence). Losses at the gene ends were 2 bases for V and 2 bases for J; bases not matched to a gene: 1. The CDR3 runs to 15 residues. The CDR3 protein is CASSYRDRGNYGYTF. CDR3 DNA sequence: TGTGCCAGCAGTTACAGGGACAGGGGGAACTATGGCTACACCTTC.

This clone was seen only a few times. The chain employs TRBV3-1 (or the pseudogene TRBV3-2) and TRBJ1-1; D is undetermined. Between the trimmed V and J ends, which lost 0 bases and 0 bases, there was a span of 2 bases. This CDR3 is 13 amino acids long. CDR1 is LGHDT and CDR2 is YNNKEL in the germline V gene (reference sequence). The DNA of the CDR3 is TGTGCCAGCAGCCAAGATGTGAACACTGAAGCTTTCTTT. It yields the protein CASSQDVNTEAFF.

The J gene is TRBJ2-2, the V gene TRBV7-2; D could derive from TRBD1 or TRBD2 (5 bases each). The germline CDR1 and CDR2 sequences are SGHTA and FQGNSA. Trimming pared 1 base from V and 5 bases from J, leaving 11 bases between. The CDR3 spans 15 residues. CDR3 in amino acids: CASSLVQGATGELFF. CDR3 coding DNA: TGTGCCAGCAGCTTAGTGCAGGGAGCAACCGGGGAGCTGTTTTTT.

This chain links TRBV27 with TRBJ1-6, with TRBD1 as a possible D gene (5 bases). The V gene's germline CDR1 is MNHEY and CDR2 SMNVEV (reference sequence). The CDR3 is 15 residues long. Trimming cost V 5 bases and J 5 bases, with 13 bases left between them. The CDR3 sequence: CASSPSGGNNSPLHF. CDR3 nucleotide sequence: TGTGCCAGCAGTCCCTCGGGGGGGAATAATTCACCCCTCCACTTT.

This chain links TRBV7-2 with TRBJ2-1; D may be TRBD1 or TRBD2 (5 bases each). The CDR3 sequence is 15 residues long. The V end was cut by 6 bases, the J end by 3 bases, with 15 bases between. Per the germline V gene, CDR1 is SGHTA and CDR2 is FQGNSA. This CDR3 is CASRSSGRNYNEQFF. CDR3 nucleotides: TGTGCCAGCAGGAGCTCGGGACGGAACTACAATGAGCAGTTCTTC.

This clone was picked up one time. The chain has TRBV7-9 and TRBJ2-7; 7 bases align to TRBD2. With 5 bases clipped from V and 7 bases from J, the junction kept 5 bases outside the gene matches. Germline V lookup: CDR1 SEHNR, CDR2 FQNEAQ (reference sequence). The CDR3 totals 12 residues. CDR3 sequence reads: CASSARLAEQYF. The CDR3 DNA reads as TGTGCCAGCAGCGCCCGACTAGCTGAGCAGTACTTC.

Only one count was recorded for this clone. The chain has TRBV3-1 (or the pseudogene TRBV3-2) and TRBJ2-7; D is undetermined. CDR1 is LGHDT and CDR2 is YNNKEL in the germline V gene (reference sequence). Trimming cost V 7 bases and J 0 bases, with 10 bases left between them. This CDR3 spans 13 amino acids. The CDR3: CASKTSSSYEQYF. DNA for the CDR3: TGTGCCAGCAAGACCAGCTCCTCCTACGAGCAGTACTTC.

CDR3 loop: CASSFRSYGYTF. Here the CDR3 DNA reads TGTGCCAGCAGTTTCAGGAGCTATGGCTACACCTTC. The rearrangement joins TRBV28 to TRBJ1-2; no definite D call. The CDR3 runs 12 residues. From germline, CDR1 is MDHEN and CDR2 SYDVKM. V was shortened by 3 bases and J by 4 bases, with 6 bases between the two germline ends.

This chain's CDR3 is CASSGLEGETQYF. In DNA, the CDR3 is TGTGCCAGCAGTGGTCTAGAGGGGGAGACCCAGTACTTC. V usage is TRBV2 and J usage is TRBJ2-5; D possibly matches TRBD1 or TRBD2 (5 bases each). Germline lookup yields CDR1 SNHLY and CDR2 FYNNEI. The CDR3 is 13 residues long. The V end lost 4 bases, the J end lost 5 bases, and 11 bases lay between the germline ends.

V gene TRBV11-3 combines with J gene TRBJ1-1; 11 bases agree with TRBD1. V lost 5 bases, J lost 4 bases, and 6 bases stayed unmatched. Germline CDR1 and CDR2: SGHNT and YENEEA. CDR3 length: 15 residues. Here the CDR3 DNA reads TGTGCCAGCAGCCCCCGGACAGGGGGCCCCACTGAAGCTTTCTTT. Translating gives CASSPRTGGPTEAFF. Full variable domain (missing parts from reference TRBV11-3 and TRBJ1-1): EAGVVQSPRYKIIEKKQPVAFWCNPISGHNTLYWYLQNLGQGPELLIRYENEEAVDDSQLPKDRFSAERLKGVDSTLKIQPAELGDSAVYLCASSPRTGGPTEAFFGQGTRLTVV.

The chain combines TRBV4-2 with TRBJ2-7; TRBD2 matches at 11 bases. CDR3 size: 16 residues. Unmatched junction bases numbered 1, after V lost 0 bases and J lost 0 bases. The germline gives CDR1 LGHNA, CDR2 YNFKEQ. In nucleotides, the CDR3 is TGTGCCAGCAGCCAAGATGGGACTAGCGGCTCCTACGAGCAGTACTTC. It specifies CASSQDGTSGSYEQYF.

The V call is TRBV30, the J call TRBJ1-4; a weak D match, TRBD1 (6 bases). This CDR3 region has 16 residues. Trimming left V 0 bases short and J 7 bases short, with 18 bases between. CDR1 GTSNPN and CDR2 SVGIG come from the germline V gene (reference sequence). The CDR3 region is CAWSVRAGGGSEKLFF. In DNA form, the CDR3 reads TGTGCCTGGAGTGTACGAGCTGGGGGCGGGAGTGAAAAACTGTTTTTT.

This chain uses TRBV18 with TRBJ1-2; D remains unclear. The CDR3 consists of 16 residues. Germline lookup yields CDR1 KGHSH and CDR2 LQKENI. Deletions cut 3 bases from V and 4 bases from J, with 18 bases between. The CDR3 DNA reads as TGTGCCAGCTCACCTGATGCACGGTCCCTTGGCTATGGCTACACCTTC. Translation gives CASSPDARSLGYGYTF.

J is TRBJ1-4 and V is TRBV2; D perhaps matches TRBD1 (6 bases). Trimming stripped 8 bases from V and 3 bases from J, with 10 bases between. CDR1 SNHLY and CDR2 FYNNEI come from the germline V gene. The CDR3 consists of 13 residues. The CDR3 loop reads CASLGQPNEKLFF. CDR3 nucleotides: TGTGCCAGCCTTGGACAGCCTAATGAAAAACTGTTTTTT.

Here the CDR3 reads CASRTPGQGSGNTIYF. The CDR3 DNA follows: TGTGCCAGCAGAACTCCGGGACAGGGATCAGGAAACACCATATATTTT. The chain uses TRBV2 and TRBJ1-3; 9 bases fit TRBD1. The junction had 10 bases not matched to a gene; V was cut back by 6 bases and J by 4 bases. The CDR3 loop spans 16 amino acids. Germline assignment: CDR1 SNHLY and CDR2 FYNNEI.

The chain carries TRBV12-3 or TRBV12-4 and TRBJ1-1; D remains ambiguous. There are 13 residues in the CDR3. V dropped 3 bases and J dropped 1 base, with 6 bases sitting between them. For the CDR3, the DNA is TGTGCCAGCAGTTTCTCCGAGAACACTGAAGCTTTCTTT. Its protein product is CASSFSENTEAFF.

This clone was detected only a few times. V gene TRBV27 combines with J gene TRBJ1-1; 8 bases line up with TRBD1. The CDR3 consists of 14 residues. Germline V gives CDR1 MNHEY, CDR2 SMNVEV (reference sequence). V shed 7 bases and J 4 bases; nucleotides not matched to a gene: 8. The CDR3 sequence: CASNPGGRATEAFF. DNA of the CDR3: TGTGCCAGCAATCCAGGGGGCCGGGCCACTGAAGCTTTCTTT.